This T cell receptor beta chain was documented in a study of T cell repertoires in cytomegalovirus infection. Study-level information: Through public TCR beta signatures, both CMV infection and matching HLA type were indicated.

A word on this clonotype: Antigen unknown.

The germline CDR1 and CDR2 sequences are LNHDA and SQIVND (reference sequence). The CDR3 is made up of 15 amino acids. Trimming removed 3 bases from V and 4 bases from J; junction bases left unmatched: 4. Study results and caveats: CMV-specific TCR beta clonotypes restricted by HLA-C were the ones dominating the ex vivo response.

Via MiXCR, TCRdb re-called the reads, giving one row per CDR3 protein. The profile shows some 450,000 distinct CDR3 sequences, roughly 30% of them singletons. The clonotype comes from a human donor in good health (CMV status not recorded). Some clones in this sample may be carry-over from other donors' samples. Material: PBMCs. The genes are TRBV19 and TRBJ1-1, with 11 nucleotides matching TRBD1. CDR3: CASSIGTGGPTEAFF. Written as DNA, the CDR3 is TGTGCCAGTAGTATCGGGACAGGGGGTCCCACTGAAGCTTTCTTT.